This T cell receptor beta chain was identified in a study of T cell changes during pregnancy in multiple sclerosis. This clone was seen ten or more times. Profiled with immunoSEQ multiplex PCR; TCRdb holds only in-frame clones, not every one. The data show roughly 59,000 clones, about 94% seen once. CDR1 and CDR2 (germline): LNHDA, SQIVND (reference sequence). Trimming pared 1 base from V and 2 bases from J, leaving 12 bases between. The CDR3 length is 15 residues. The sequence was collected from a female donor with multiple sclerosis, enrolled in a pregnancy study. The starting material was CD8+ T cells from peripheral blood mononuclear cells, obtained in the second trimester of pregnancy. V usage is TRBV19 and J usage is TRBJ2-7; TRBD1 might be the D (6 bases). For the CDR3, the DNA is TGTGCCAGTAGTATAGCGTCGGACAGAGCCTACGAGCAGTACTTC. Amino acids: CASSIASDRAYEQYF.